This T cell receptor beta chain is from a study of post-analysis software for immune sequencing data. Background on the study: Both relapsing-remitting and secondary progressive multiple sclerosis featured among the disease courses, as did progressive-relapsing multiple sclerosis. Overall study results and limits: Pronounced co-clustering by F measure was evident among identically batched samples. Normalized Chao1 diversity was significantly lower in multiple sclerosis patients than in controls. Patients carried roughly five TRBV segments more frequently than controls did, and TRBV5-6, TRBV5-1 and TRBV20-1 were among them.

Germline lookup yields CDR1 MGHRA and CDR2 YSYEKL. This CDR3 has 14 amino acids. As to this clonotype: What it binds is not known. The junction differs from germline at one of its ends, possibly a read error.

Unique molecular identifiers were carried by the TCR beta cDNA libraries. Each batch of about 0.95 to 11 million T cells produced approximately 470,000 cDNA molecules. TCRdb re-called the PCR reads through MiXCR, storing one row per CDR3 protein. The sample lists approximately 180,000 distinct CDR3 sequences, 30% occurring once. The material sequenced was blood. The clonotype was recovered from a girl aged 10-17 years with multiple sclerosis. The J gene is TRBJ2-1, the V gene TRBV4-1; D may be TRBD1 or TRBD2 (5 bases each). Here the CDR3 reads CASKSEGSCNEQFF. The CDR3, as DNA: TGCGCCAGCAAGAGTGAGGGGTCCTGCAATGAGCAGTTCTTC.